A selection of T cell receptor beta chains follows, all from one sample in a study of T cell repertoires in cytomegalovirus infection. TCRdb reprocessed the reads with MiXCR, giving one entry per CDR3 protein. The table lists 110,000 to 150,000 distinct CDR3 sequences, about 6.3% of them singletons. The sequenced sample was PBMCs. The receptors were gathered from a human donor in good health (CMV status not recorded). Some clones in this sample may be carry-over from other donors' samples. Both conserved end residues are part of each CDR3. Fields, in order: V gene, D gene, CDR3 length, clone size, J gene, CDR3 DNA, CDR3 protein. The D gene is left open where the match is weak. Some rows mark clone size as missing; the rest say once, few, many or name a class of expanded clone.

>TRBV7-2|.|14|many|TRBJ1-1
TGTGCCAGCAGCTCACAAAGGGGGACCCACCTGCTCGGCTTT
CASSSQRGTHLLGF
>TRBV28|TRBD1|15|many|TRBJ2-1
TGTGCCAGCAGCTCCCCGGGACAGGGGTCCGTTGAGCAGTTCTTC
CASSSPGQGSVEQFF
>TRBV12-3/TRBV12-4|TRBD2|14|.|TRBJ2-5
TGTGCCAGCAGTTCAGGACTAGCGCAAGAGACCCAGTACTTC
CASSSGLAQETQYF
>TRBV6-6|.|16|many|TRBJ2-7
TGTGCCAGCAGTTCACCCCAGGGGTCCCATCCCTACGAGCAGTACTTC
CASSSPQGSHPYEQYF
>TRBV28|TRBD1|13|few|TRBJ1-4
TGTGCCATCGGGACAGGGGATGTGGCAAAACTGTTTTTT
CAIGTGDVAKLFF
>TRBV7-2|.|15|.|TRBJ2-7
TGTGCCAGCAGCTTAGTTGGGGGACCAAACTACGAGCAGTACTTC
CASSLVGGPNYEQYF
>TRBV4-3|TRBD1|19|many|TRBJ1-2
TGCGCCAGCAGCCAAGAGACAGGAACAGGGGGCTTACGAGGGTATGGCTACACCTTC
CASSQETGTGGLRGYGYTF
>TRBV20-1|.|15|many|TRBJ2-2
TGCAGTGCTGGGGGCGGGGGTGCGAACACCGGGGAGCTGTTTTTT
CSAGGGGANTGELFF
>TRBV5-4|TRBD2|15|.|TRBJ2-7
TGTGCCAGCAGCTGGACTAGCGATAGCTCCTACGAGCAGTACTTC
CASSWTSDSSYEQYF
>TRBV19|.|13|many|TRBJ1-1
TGTGCCAGTAGTACGAGGATGAACACTGAAGCTTTCTTT
CASSTRMNTEAFF
>TRBV7-2|.|12|many|TRBJ1-2
TGTGCCAGCAGCTTCGATGATTATGGCTACACCTTC
CASSFDDYGYTF
>TRBV7-2|.|18|many|TRBJ1-5
TGTGCCAGCAGCCTGGGGGCAGGGAGAGGGTATAGCAATCAGCCCCAGCATTTT
CASSLGAGRGYSNQPQHF
>TRBV5-1|TRBD1|16|many|TRBJ1-1
TGCGCCAGCAGCTTGGCCATATCCGGGACAGGCACTGAAGCTTTCTTT
CASSLAISGTGTEAFF
>TRBV5-1|.|13|few|TRBJ1-1
TGCGCCAGCAGCCGAGGACAGAACACTGAAGCTTTCTTT
CASSRGQNTEAFF
>TRBV29-1|.|13|many|TRBJ1-2
TGCAGCGTTGTACGGGAGGAGCTCTATGGCTACACCTTC
CSVVREELYGYTF
>TRBV2|.|15|many|TRBJ2-5
TGTGCCAGCAGTGTCATGGGGCAGGAACAAGAGACCCAGTACTTC
CASSVMGQEQETQYF
>TRBV7-2|.|14|many|TRBJ2-1
TGTGCCAGCAGCCTAGGGCACATTTTCTATGAGCAGTTCTTC
CASSLGHIFYEQFF
>TRBV11-2|.|15|.|TRBJ2-3
TGTGCCAGCAGCTCCCAACCTACAGGGACAGATACGCAGTATTTT
CASSSQPTGTDTQYF
>TRBV12-5|.|14|.|TRBJ2-1
TGTGCTAGTGGCCGGGACCTCCTGGGCGATGAGCAGTTCTTC
CASGRDLLGDEQFF
>TRBV6-6|TRBD1|13|.|TRBJ1-2
TGTGCCAGCAGTTACTCGAGGGGGCATGGCTACACCTTC
CASSYSRGHGYTF
>TRBV28|.|12|.|TRBJ1-2
TGTGCCAGCAGCTGGGGAACCTATGGCTACACCTTC
CASSWGTYGYTF
>TRBV3-1|.|16|many|TRBJ1-5
TGTGCCAGCAGCCAAGATTCAGGGATAGGCAATCAGCCCCAGCATTTT
CASSQDSGIGNQPQHF
>TRBV5-1|TRBD1|14|many|TRBJ2-1
TGCGCCAGCAGTTGGACAGGGGGCTTGAATGAGCAGTTCTTC
CASSWTGGLNEQFF
>TRBV5-1|.|14|many|TRBJ1-1
TGCGCCAGCAGATCGAGAGGCCTCGGGGCTGAAGCTTTCTTT
CASRSRGLGAEAFF
>TRBV7-2|TRBD1|17|many|TRBJ1-3
TGTGCCAGCAGCTTGGGCTGGACAGGCGGCTCTGGAAACACCATATATTTT
CASSLGWTGGSGNTIYF
>TRBV6-8|.|15|.|TRBJ2-3
TGTGCCAGCAGTCCCGCGCTCAGGGGTCCAGATACGCAGTATTTT
CASSPALRGPDTQYF
>TRBV7-2|.|17|many|TRBJ1-3
TGTGCCAGCAGCTTCCACGGGACGAGCAGCTCTGGAAACACCATATATTTT
CASSFHGTSSSGNTIYF
>TRBV10-3|TRBD2|13|.|TRBJ2-7
TGTGCCATCGGTGAGCGGGGCTCCTACGAGCAGTACTTC
CAIGERGSYEQYF
>TRBV7-2|.|14|many|TRBJ1-6
TGTGCCAGCAGCTTTCTAGGACGGGATTCACCCCTCCACTTT
CASSFLGRDSPLHF
>TRBV2|TRBD1|13|many|TRBJ2-4
TGTGCCAGCAGTCTGGACAGGGCGGGCATTCAGTACTTC
CASSLDRAGIQYF
>TRBV10-3|.|14|many|TRBJ1-1
TGTGCCATCAGTGAGTCGTCTCAACTTACTGAAGCTTTCTTT
CAISESSQLTEAFF
>TRBV10-3|.|12|.|TRBJ2-1
TGTGCCATCAGTGAGTCGGGCAATGAGCAGTTCTTC
CAISESGNEQFF
>TRBV5-1|.|15|.|TRBJ1-1
TGCGCCAGCAGCGCCGGACTGGACTTGAACACTGAAGCTTTCTTT
CASSAGLDLNTEAFF
>TRBV7-9|.|14|few|TRBJ1-2
TGTGCCAGCAGCTTAAAAAGGTCGGAGAGTGGCTACACCTTC
CASSLKRSESGYTF
>TRBV12-3/TRBV12-4|TRBD2|16|.|TRBJ2-2
TGTGCCAGCAACCCCCCGAGCGGGGGGCCGACCGGGGAGCTGTTTTTT
CASNPPSGGPTGELFF
>TRBV28|.|15|.|TRBJ2-3
TGTGCCAGCAGGAAGGACTATCCTAGCACAGATACGCAGTATTTT
CASRKDYPSTDTQYF
>TRBV7-2|TRBD2|17|many|TRBJ2-1
TGTGCCAGCAGCTTGGGGCCGACTAGCGGGCGGAACAATGAGCAGTTCTTC
CASSLGPTSGRNNEQFF
>TRBV28|TRBD1|14|.|TRBJ1-5
TGTGCCAGCAGGGACAGGGGGCTTCATCAGCCCCAGCATTTT
CASRDRGLHQPQHF
>TRBV6-2/TRBV6-3|TRBD1|16|many|TRBJ2-7
TGTGCCAGCAGTCACCCCCAGGACAGGCCCTCCTACGAGCAGTACTTC
CASSHPQDRPSYEQYF
>TRBV7-6|.|14|few|TRBJ2-7
TGTGCCAGCAGCCCCGAGGGCCCCTCCTACGAGCAGTACTTC
CASSPEGPSYEQYF
>TRBV6-2/TRBV6-3|.|11|many|TRBJ2-7
TGTGCCAGCAGAAAAAACTACGAGCAGTACTTC
CASRKNYEQYF
>TRBV7-2|.|16|many|TRBJ1-6
TGTGCCAGCAGCTTAACACCCAGGGGACTTGGGTCACCCCTCCACTTT
CASSLTPRGLGSPLHF
>TRBV7-8|.|15|many|TRBJ1-2
TGTGCCAGCAGTTTTTTCTTGGGTCTCCTAGGAGGCTACACCTTC
CASSFFLGLLGGYTF
>TRBV5-1|.|15|many|TRBJ1-1
TGCGCCAGCAGCTTGATAGTAAGGACAGACACTGAAGCTTTCTTT
CASSLIVRTDTEAFF
>TRBV7-2|TRBD1|15|many|TRBJ2-1
TGTGCCAGCAGCTTAGGCGGGACAGGGTACAATGAGCAGTTCTTC
CASSLGGTGYNEQFF
>TRBV27|TRBD1|16|many|TRBJ1-1
TGTGCCAGCAGTTTATGGCCCCAGGGGGCTGCTGCTGAAGCTTTCTTT
CASSLWPQGAAAEAFF
>TRBV6-2/TRBV6-3|.|15|many|TRBJ1-5
TGTGCCAGCAGTCGCGGCCGGGGGGCTGGGGAGCCCCAGCATTTT
CASSRGRGAGEPQHF